Below are 16 T cell receptor beta chains sequenced from a single sample in a study of human T cells and chemical hapten exposure (dated by TCRdb to the early 2020s). To prepare the library, RACE was applied. Reads for this sample came from a NextSeq 500. TCRdb reprocessing: public reads trimmed at Q25 with fastp, clones called with MiXCR, in-frame beta chains kept. Entries are consolidated by CDR3 protein sequence, retaining the most common genes and DNA. For this sample the table gives approximately 82,000 distinct CDR3 sequences, of which over 9.5% were detected only once. Around 2.2% of the sample comes from the top ten. The intended sense of this specimen's time point label: patch test 1, 2 weeks after DPC sensitization. In light of the paper, this sample's treatment or condition label describes: therapeutic diphenylcyclopropenone sensitization with weekly scalp DPC. The sequencing used whole blood, collected in connection with sensitization to the hapten diphenylcyclopropenone (DPC). These TCRs come from a middle-aged man with alopecia areata. Some clones in this sample may be carry-over from other donors' samples.

This clonotype was picked up a small number of times. The chain is built from TRBV29-1 and TRBJ2-1; D perhaps matches TRBD2 (5 bases). V lost 5 bases and J lost 4, with 9 bases in between. The CDR3 spans 12 residues. In germline, CDR1 is SQVTM, CDR2 ANQGSEA. CDR3 sequence (DNA): TGCAGCGTTTCCGGACTTTACAATGAGCAGTTCTTC. Protein sequence: CSVSGLYNEQFF.

This clonotype was observed once. In this CDR3 the conserved last residue, phenylalanine or tryptophan, is missing, so a read error is likely. The J gene is TRBJ2-7, the V gene TRBV6-5, with 9 bases identical to TRBD1. CDR1 and CDR2 from the germline V gene are MNHEY and SVGAGI. V lost 6 bases, J lost 2 bases, and 8 bases stayed unmatched. The CDR3 is 15 residues long. In DNA form, the CDR3 reads TGTGCCAGCAGCCTCCCCGGGACAGGGACCTACGAGCAGTACTCC. It specifies CASSLPGTGTYEQYS.

The sample holds a few counts of this clonotype. The rearrangement links TRBV27 to TRBJ1-2, with D perhaps matching TRBD1 (5 bases). The V end lost 4 bases, the J end lost 2 bases, and 20 bases lay between the germline ends. CDR3 length: 17 amino acids. The germline CDR1 and CDR2 sequences are MNHEY and SMNVEV (reference sequence). The CDR3 nucleotides read TGTGCCAGCAGTTCGCCTGGGGGATCTTTCCGAAACTATGGCTACACCTTC. This sequence encodes CASSSPGGSFRNYGYTF.

Many counts were recorded for this clonotype. The rearrangement joins TRBV7-3 to TRBJ2-3; 8 bases align to TRBD2. The CDR3 consists of 17 residues. Germline trimming cut 2 bases from V and 2 bases from J; bases unmatched to any gene: 9. CDR1 SGHTA and CDR2 FQGTGA come from the germline V gene. CDR3 protein: CASSLFGGRPDTDTQYF. The CDR3 nucleotides are TGTGCCAGCAGCTTATTCGGCGGGAGGCCCGACACAGATACGCAGTATTTT.

The rearrangement joins TRBV7-8 to TRBJ2-5; tentatively, D is TRBD2 (6 bases). This CDR3 comprises 16 residues. The ends were cut back, 0 bases at V and 5 bases at J, with 16 bases in the middle. Germline V gene sequence: CDR1 SGHVS, CDR2 FQNEAQ. The CDR3 DNA reads as TGTGCCAGCAGCTTAGCTACTAGCCCCCGGGGGGAGACCCAGTACTTC. Translating it yields CASSLATSPRGETQYF.

This clonotype was seen a handful of times. V and J are TRBV6-1 and TRBJ2-7, with 14 bases identical to TRBD2. Germline V lookup: CDR1 MNHNS, CDR2 SASEGT. Trimming cost V 2 bases and J 6 bases; bases outside gene matches: 9. This CDR3 spans 17 amino acids. In nucleotides, the CDR3 is TGTGCCAGCAGTGAAAGGCCCAGACTAGCGGGAGGGGTCGAGCAGTACGTC. Its protein product is CASSERPRLAGGVEQYV.

The V call is TRBV12-3 or TRBV12-4, the J call TRBJ1-5; D might be TRBD1 (6 bases). V lost 6 bases and J 6 bases, leaving 12 bases between the germline ends. The CDR3 spans 13 residues. CDR3 DNA: TGTGCCAGCAGAACAGGGTACGGTCAGCCCCAGCATTTT. Its protein product is CASRTGYGQPQHF.

This clonotype was observed at least ten times. This rearrangement joins TRBV12-3 or TRBV12-4 to TRBJ2-1; unclear D gene. The CDR3 consists of 12 residues. Trimming cost V 2 bases and J 10 bases, with 9 bases left between them. The CDR3 spells CASSLQNIEQFF. CDR3 coding DNA: TGTGCCAGCAGTTTACAGAATATCGAGCAGTTCTTC.

The chain recombines TRBV2 with TRBJ2-2, with 9 nucleotides matching TRBD1. From germline, CDR1 is SNHLY and CDR2 FYNNEI. Germline trimming cut 5 bases from V and 1 base from J; bases unmatched to any gene: 11. This CDR3 has 18 amino acids. CDR3 protein: CASSRTIPGQGNTGELFF. Written as DNA, the CDR3 is TGTGCCAGCAGTCGGACGATTCCGGGACAGGGGAACACCGGGGAGCTGTTTTTT.

This clonotype showed up just a few times. The chain combines TRBV5-1 with TRBJ1-4; unclear D gene. CDR1 SGHRS and CDR2 YFSETQ come from the germline V gene. The CDR3 runs 15 residues. Trimming removed 4 bases at V and 7 bases at J, with 17 bases between. CDR3 protein: CASSKSGSPGEKLFF. Written as DNA, the CDR3 is TGCGCCAGCAGCAAGAGCGGCAGCCCCGGTGAAAAACTGTTTTTT.

The rearrangement links TRBV10-3 to TRBJ2-1; the D is unclear. V was shortened by 0 bases and J by 5 bases, with 11 bases between the two germline ends. The CDR3 has 15 residues. Germline CDR1 is ENHRY and CDR2 is SYGVKD. In DNA, the CDR3 is TGTGCCATCAGTGAGTCGACTTTAATCGACAATGAGCAGTTCTTC. The encoded protein is CAISESTLIDNEQFF.

This clonotype was detected a few times. The chain joins TRBV12-3 or TRBV12-4 to TRBJ1-1; a weak D match, TRBD1 (5 bases). V lost 3 bases, J lost 6 bases, and 11 bases lay in between. This CDR3 contains 13 residues. The chain's CDR3 is CASSFRGTAEAFF. In DNA, the CDR3 is TGTGCCAGCAGTTTCCGGGGGACCGCTGAAGCTTTCTTT.

The rearrangement links TRBV11-3 to TRBJ2-2; TRBD2 matches at 8 bases. From germline, CDR1 is SGHNT and CDR2 YENEEA. The J segment lost 4 bases and the V segment lost 6 bases, leaving 10 bases of the junction unmatched. The CDR3 extends over 16 amino acids. Written as DNA, the CDR3 is TGTGCCAGCAGTACCACTAGCGGAGTAGTCACCGGGGAGCTGTTTTTT. It translates to CASSTTSGVVTGELFF.

This clonotype came up many times. The rearrangement links TRBV20-1 to TRBJ2-3; 8 bases agree with TRBD1. This CDR3 has 14 amino acids. Germline trimming cut 6 bases from V and 1 base from J; bases unmatched to any gene: 6. CDR1 is DFQATT and CDR2 is SNEGSKA in the germline V gene (reference sequence). CDR3 coding DNA: TGCAGTGCCCAGGGACAGGCCGGCACAGATACGCAGTATTTT. It specifies CSAQGQAGTDTQYF.

The J gene is TRBJ1-1, the V gene TRBV6-2 or TRBV6-3; 7 nucleotides match TRBD1. Trimming removed 6 bases from V and 1 base from J; junction bases left unmatched: 5. Germline-derived CDR1 and CDR2 are MNHEY and SVGEGT. The CDR3 spans 14 residues. CDR3 nucleotide sequence: TGTGCCAGCAGGCCGGGACAGACGAACACTGAAGCTTTCTTT. As protein: CASRPGQTNTEAFF.

This clonotype was seen a few times. This rearrangement joins TRBV28 to TRBJ1-1, with D possibly matching TRBD1 (6 bases). V was clipped by 2 bases and J by 4 bases, with 17 bases between them. Per the germline V gene, CDR1 is MDHEN and CDR2 is SYDVKM. The CDR3 runs 16 residues. The CDR3 is CASSLPPQGTGTEAFF. Here the CDR3 DNA reads TGTGCCAGCAGTTTACCCCCACAGGGTACGGGCACTGAAGCTTTCTTT. The full variable domain, with the rest looked up from reference TRBV28 and TRBJ1-1, is DVKVTQSSRYLVKRTGEKVFLECVQDMDHENMFWYRQDPGLGLRLIYFSYDVKMKEKGDIPEGYSVSREKKERFSLILESASTNQTSMYLCASSLPPQGTGTEAFFGQGTRLTVV.